What follows are 9 T cell receptor beta chains derived from one specimen sequenced in a study of Ad26.COV2.S vaccination and SARS-CoV-2 variants. As for treatment: about 20 received Ad26.COV2.S at low or high dose, single or two shots; 5 received placebo; per-sample allocation not given. The investigators took samples on day 63 after the first vaccine or placebo injection. The data were produced by immunoSEQ multiplex PCR, yet TCRdb's version contains in-frame clones alone and is incomplete. The top ten clones hold roughly a tenth of a sample with some 250,000 clones, around 89% of them seen once. The sample in question was peripheral blood, obtained in a trial of Ad26.COV2.S vaccine versus placebo. These receptors all come from a person between 18 and 60 years old who received the Ad26.COV2.S COVID-19 vaccine or a placebo.

The V call is TRBV4-3, the J call TRBJ2-5; D might be TRBD1 (5 bases). CDR3 length: 16 residues. Germline assignment: CDR1 LGHNA and CDR2 YSLEER. V lost 4 bases and J lost 5, with 20 bases in between. CDR3 in amino acids: CASSLGLSGAGETQYF. The CDR3 coding sequence is TGCGCCAGCAGCCTGGGGCTGAGTGGGGCTGGGGAGACCCAGTACTTC.

A single count supports this clone. The chain couples TRBV7-9 to TRBJ2-2; D remains ambiguous. From germline, CDR1 is SEHNR and CDR2 FQNEAQ (reference sequence). The CDR3 consists of 15 residues. Trimming pared 4 bases from V and 1 base from J, leaving 10 bases between. CDR3 in amino acids: CASSSVGLNTGELFF. CDR3 coding DNA: TGTGCCAGCAGCTCCGTCGGCCTGAACACCGGGGAGCTGTTTTTT.

The rearrangement links TRBV27 to TRBJ2-2; D may be TRBD1 (5 bases). The germline CDR1 and CDR2 sequences are MNHEY and SMNVEV (reference sequence). CDR3 length: 14 residues. V gave up 6 bases and J gave up 1 base, with 9 bases separating them. CDR3 bases: TGTGCCAGCAGAGGGGCAGTGAACACCGGGGAGCTGTTTTTT. Translation: CASRGAVNTGELFF.

The chain recombines TRBV19 with TRBJ2-3, with D unresolved. The CDR3 loop spans 14 amino acids. V gave up 4 bases and J gave up 1 base, with 9 bases separating them. Germline V gene sequence: CDR1 LNHDA, CDR2 SQIVND (reference sequence). The CDR3 sequence is CASSSVGGTDTQYF. The CDR3 DNA sequence: TGTGCCAGTAGTAGTGTCGGCGGCACAGATACGCAGTATTTT.

J is TRBJ2-7 and V is TRBV24-1, with D perhaps matching TRBD1 (5 bases). Per the germline V gene, CDR1 is KGHDR and CDR2 is SFDVKD. The V end was cut by 6 bases, the J end by 4 bases, with 6 bases between. The CDR3 covers 11 residues. CDR3 bases: TGTGCCACCAGTCAGGGTTACGAGCAGTACTTC. Protein: CATSQGYEQYF.

This rearrangement joins TRBV6-2 or TRBV6-3 to TRBJ2-7; 9 bases agree with TRBD2. CDR3 length equals 15 residues. Germline values: CDR1 MNHEY, CDR2 SVGEGT. V trimming: 5 bases; J trimming: 8 bases; junction bases outside the gene matches: 13. CDR3 region: CASSAPGLAVGKQYF. CDR3 bases: TGTGCCAGCAGTGCTCCGGGACTAGCAGTCGGGAAGCAGTACTTC.

Worth noting for this clone: The junction does not match germline at one end; this may be a read error. The rearrangement links TRBV5-1 to TRBJ2-3; D is perhaps TRBD2 (6 bases). Germline lookup yields CDR1 SGHRS and CDR2 YFSETQ. This CDR3 is built from 16 residues. CDR3: CASSLLAGRGTDMQYF. The CDR3 DNA follows: TGCGCCAGCAGCCTGCTGGCGGGAAGGGGCACAGATATGCAGTATTTT. The entire variable domain, with the rest obtained from reference TRBV5-1 and TRBJ2-3, is as follows: KAGVTQTPRYLIKTRGQQVTLSCSPISGHRSVSWYQQTPGQGLQFLFEYFSETQRNKGNFPGRFSGRQFSNSRSEMNVSTLELGDSALYLCASSLLAGRGTDMQYFGPGTRLTVL.

The chain carries TRBV2 and TRBJ2-1; weak D call: TRBD2 (5 bases). The CDR3 has 15 residues. CDR1 and CDR2 (germline): SNHLY, FYNNEI. Deletions cut 5 bases from V and 9 bases from J, with 20 bases between. The DNA for the CDR3 is TGTGCCAGCAGTCCCCCCTTATCACAAGGGAGTGAGCAGTTCTTC. Amino acids: CASSPPLSQGSEQFF. The full variable domain, its missing parts supplied by reference TRBV2 and TRBJ2-1, is EPEVTQTPSHQVTQMGQEVILRCVPISNHLYFYWYRQILGQKVEFLVSFYNNEISEKSEIFDDQFSVERPDGSNFTLKIRSTKLEDSAMYFCASSPPLSQGSEQFFGPGTRLTVL.

The chain uses TRBV30 and TRBJ2-5; TRBD1 might be the D (5 bases). CDR3 length: 13 amino acids. The germline V gene encodes CDR1 GTSNPN and CDR2 SVGIG (reference sequence). The V end was cut by 0 bases, the J end by 7 bases, with 12 bases between. The CDR3 DNA reads TGTGCCTGGAGTGTAAAGGGGATTGGGACCCAGTACTTC. Encoded protein: CAWSVKGIGTQYF.